This TCR beta chain was retrieved from a study of response to subunit inactivated influenza vaccine. TCRdb ran MiXCR on the RT-PCR reads and lists one entry per CDR3 protein. The sample has more than 450,000 distinct CDR3 sequences, 10% to 15% seen once; the top ten hold about a tenth. Trimming shortened V by 0 bases and J by 6 bases, and 7 bases separated the two germline ends. The CDR3 extends over 13 amino acids. Germline CDR1 SGDLS, CDR2 YYNGEE. The rearrangement links TRBV9 to TRBJ2-1; no firm D call. This clonotype was sampled from a man between 50 and 59 years old who received an inactivated influenza vaccine. Source: PBMCs from blood, taken on the day of vaccination. CDR3 bases: TGTGCCAGCAGCGTAGAGCCCGGCAATGAGCAGTTCTTC. The encoded protein is CASSVEPGNEQFF.